These 4 T cell receptor beta chains were sequenced from one sample in a study of PD-1 blockade in classical Hodgkin lymphoma. Libraries were prepared by immunoSEQ multiplex PCR; TCRdb keeps only in-frame clonotypes and omits some of them. The sample lists some 100,000 clones; 92% were seen once. All patients relapsed after autologous stem cell transplantation, and brentuximab vedotin exposure varied. This material consisted of peripheral blood mononuclear cells (PBMCs), taken at baseline. The receptors were gathered from a human donor with classical Hodgkin lymphoma.

The chain combines TRBV4-2 with TRBJ2-1; 7 positions match TRBD2. Per the germline V gene, CDR1 is LGHNA and CDR2 is YNFKEQ. This CDR3 has 16 residues. V gave up 1 base and J gave up 0 bases; unmatched junction bases: 3. The CDR3 nucleotides read TGTGCCAGCAGCCAAGCCGGGGAGGGCTCCTACAATGAGCAGTTCTTC. The encoded protein is CASSQAGEGSYNEQFF.

Here the CDR3 DNA reads TGTGCCAGCAGTGTTATCGGAAGGACGCTCCTCGAGCAGTACTTC. This gives the protein CASSVIGRTLLEQYF. V and J are TRBV28 and TRBJ2-7; no firm D call. V was pared by 5 bases and J by 6 bases, with 20 bases between. The CDR3 loop spans 15 amino acids. CDR1 and CDR2 (germline): MDHEN, SYDVKM. The full variable domain, its missing parts supplied by reference TRBV28 and TRBJ2-7, is DVKVTQSSRYLVKRTGEKVFLECVQDMDHENMFWYRQDPGLGLRLIYFSYDVKMKEKGDIPEGYSVSREKKERFSLILESASTNQTSMYLCASSVIGRTLLEQYFGPGTRLTVT.

The chain recombines TRBV7-9 with TRBJ2-5, with D possibly being TRBD1 (6 bases). CDR3 length: 15 amino acids. Germline assignment: CDR1 SEHNR and CDR2 FQNEAQ (reference sequence). The V end was cut by 3 bases, the J end by 5 bases, with 16 bases between. The CDR3 sequence: CASSFWGQTWETQYF. CDR3 in DNA: TGTGCCAGCAGCTTTTGGGGACAAACATGGGAGACCCAGTACTTC.

The rearrangement uses TRBV5-1 and TRBJ1-5; no firm D call. Trimming left V 7 bases short and J 3 bases short, with 14 bases between. CDR1 SGHRS and CDR2 YFSETQ come from the germline V gene. The CDR3 sequence is 14 residues long. The CDR3 DNA is TGCGCCAGCCGAGCTCGGCAGATCAATCAGCCCCAGCATTTT. This translates into CASRARQINQPQHF. The full variable domain, rest sourced from reference TRBV5-1 and TRBJ1-5, is KAGVTQTPRYLIKTRGQQVTLSCSPISGHRSVSWYQQTPGQGLQFLFEYFSETQRNKGNFPGRFSGRQFSNSRSEMNVSTLELGDSALYLCASRARQINQPQHFGDGTRLSIL.